The entry that follows covers one T cell receptor (beta chain) sequence. The data were obtained in a study of blood T cell repertoires in COVID-19. Study at large: Samples of COVID-19 (acute and convalescent) were obtained from the United States, Italy and Spain.

The CDR3 loop spans 14 amino acids. The germline gives CDR1 SNHLY, CDR2 FYNNEI. V lost 7 bases and J lost 5, with 17 bases in between. The authors' processing: Estimates of nucleated cell counts were drawn from the amplification of reference gene primers. The protocol was immunoSEQ multiplex PCR, while the TCRdb copy is restricted to in-frame clones and leaves out a portion. The V and J calls and clone size were taken over from that table, and D and trimming were inferred from the DNA. The sample consists of about 51,000 clones, about 91% of them appearing once. The sample comprised peripheral blood. The sequence was collected from a man between 45 and 60 years old with acute or convalescent COVID-19. V and J are TRBV2 and TRBJ1-2; no firm D call. CDR3 sequence (DNA): TGTGCCAGCAATTTGGAGTCAATCGGGTATGGCTACACCTTC. Translation gives CASNLESIGYGYTF.